This entry describes one T cell receptor (beta chain). Its target is unknown. The sequenced fragment ends 3 residues before the CDR3 boundary, so the rest is inferred from the germline J gene. These data belong to a study of T cell clonality in common variable immunodeficiency. Of CVID subjects, about 14 were female and 25 to 30 male, mean age approximately 41. TCRdb keeps only in-frame clones here, not all; method: immunoSEQ multiplex PCR. The sample shows some 15,000 clones, and roughly 5.2% sits with its ten largest clones. General study points: In common variable immunodeficiency, TCR beta chains reportedly carried fewer deletions and N-nucleotide insertions. What drives increased CVID clonality needs T cell subpopulation sequencing.

The germline CDR1 and CDR2 sequences are SGDLS and YYNGEE. Trimming left V 4 bases short and J 1 base short, with 15 bases between. The CDR3 loop spans 15 amino acids. The specimen was peripheral blood mononuclear cells. The rearrangement joins TRBV9 to TRBJ2-7; D is uncertain. This clonotype was obtained from a human donor with common variable immunodeficiency. The CDR3 bases that were read are TGTGCCAGCAGCCCAGAGGCAGAGATGTCCTACGAG. Translation: CASSPEAEMSYE. The full CDR3 protein is CASSPEAEMSYEQYF.